This T cell receptor (beta chain) was retrieved from a study of cytomegalovirus exposure and HLA in healthy donors. Produced via immunoSEQ multiplex PCR; TCRdb's table is partial and in-frame only. The sample consists of about 140,000 clones, 88% of them appearing once. The CDR3 spans 15 residues. V was clipped by 7 bases and J by 7 bases; unmatched bases: 14. Germline-derived CDR1 and CDR2 are MDHEN and SYDVKM. This sequence joins TRBV28 and TRBJ2-7, with 9 bases matching TRBD1. Sample: PBMCs. The sequence was collected from a woman between 18 and 29 years old in good health and CMV-seropositive. The CDR3: CASNTPGQGSLEQYF. The CDR3 nucleotides read TGTGCCAGCAATACTCCGGGACAGGGATCGCTGGAGCAGTACTTC.